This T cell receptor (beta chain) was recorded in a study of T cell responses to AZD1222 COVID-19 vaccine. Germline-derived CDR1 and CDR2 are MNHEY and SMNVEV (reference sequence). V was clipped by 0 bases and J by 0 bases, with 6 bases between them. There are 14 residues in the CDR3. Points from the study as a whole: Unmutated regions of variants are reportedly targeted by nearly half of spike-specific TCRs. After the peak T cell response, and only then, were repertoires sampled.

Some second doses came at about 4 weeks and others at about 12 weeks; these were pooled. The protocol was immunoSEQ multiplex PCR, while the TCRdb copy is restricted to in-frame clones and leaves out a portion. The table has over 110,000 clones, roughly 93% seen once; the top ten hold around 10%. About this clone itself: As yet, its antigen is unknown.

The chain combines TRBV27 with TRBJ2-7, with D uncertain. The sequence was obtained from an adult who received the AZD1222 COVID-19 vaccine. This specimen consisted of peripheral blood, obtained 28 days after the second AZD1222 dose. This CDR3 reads CASSLSGSSYEQYF. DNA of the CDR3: TGTGCCAGCAGTTTATCTGGCAGCTCCTACGAGCAGTACTTC.